This entry features one TCR beta chain sequence. Trimming pared 5 bases from V and 4 bases from J, leaving 17 bases between. The CDR3 spans 15 residues. The V gene's germline CDR1 is SGHVS and CDR2 FQNEAQ. This specimen belongs to a study of blood T cell repertoires in COVID-19. Generated by immunoSEQ multiplex PCR, the TCRdb table keeps only in-frame clones and is missing some. The sample holds roughly 160,000 clones, 85% seen once. The TCR sequence derives from an elderly woman with COVID-19, enrolled during active disease. Sequencing was performed on peripheral blood. V gene TRBV7-8 combines with J gene TRBJ1-1, with TRBD1 as a possible D gene (6 bases). CDR3 DNA sequence: TGTGCCAGCAGCCCGTCTAGGAGAGGGGGCACTGAAGCTTTCTTT. Protein product: CASSPSRRGGTEAFF.